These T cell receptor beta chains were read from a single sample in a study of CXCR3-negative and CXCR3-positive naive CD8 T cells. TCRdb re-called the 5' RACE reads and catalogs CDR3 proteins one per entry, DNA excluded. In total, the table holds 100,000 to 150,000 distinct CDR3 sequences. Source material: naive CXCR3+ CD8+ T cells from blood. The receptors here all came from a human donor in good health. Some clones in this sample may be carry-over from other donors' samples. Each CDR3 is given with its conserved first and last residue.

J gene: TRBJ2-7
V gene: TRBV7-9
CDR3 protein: CAGGDQSYEQYF

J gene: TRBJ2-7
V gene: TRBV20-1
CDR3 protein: CSAGTSASYEQYF

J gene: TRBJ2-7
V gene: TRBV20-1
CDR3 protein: CSASQLAGTYGYEQYF

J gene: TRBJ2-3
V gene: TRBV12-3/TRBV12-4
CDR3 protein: CASSLTGLAGAYTDTQYF

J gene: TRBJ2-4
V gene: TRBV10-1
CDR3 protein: CARTTRDLAKNIQYF

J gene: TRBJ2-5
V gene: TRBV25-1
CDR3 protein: CASLEGATQYF

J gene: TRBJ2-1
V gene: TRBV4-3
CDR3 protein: CASSSALNTNEQFF

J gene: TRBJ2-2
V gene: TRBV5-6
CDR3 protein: CASSPDRSTGELFF

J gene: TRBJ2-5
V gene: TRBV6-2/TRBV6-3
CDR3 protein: CASSYSGRGTQETQYF

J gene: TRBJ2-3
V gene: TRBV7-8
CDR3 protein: CASSPAVQRDTQYF

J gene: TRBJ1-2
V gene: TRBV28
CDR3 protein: CASSFGQNYGYTF

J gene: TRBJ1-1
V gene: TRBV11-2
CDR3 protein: CASSQDTGTEAFF

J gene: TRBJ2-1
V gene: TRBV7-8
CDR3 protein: CASSFSGTGYNEQFF

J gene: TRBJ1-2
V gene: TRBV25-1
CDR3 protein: CASSVTWPPGGGYTF

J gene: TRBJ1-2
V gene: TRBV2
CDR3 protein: CASSELQGLDYGYTF

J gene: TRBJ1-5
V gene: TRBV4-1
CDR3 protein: CASSQDGGGLGNQPQHF

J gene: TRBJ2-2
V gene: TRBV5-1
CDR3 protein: CSNRELSSGELFF

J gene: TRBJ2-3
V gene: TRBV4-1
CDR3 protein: CASSQDPGEATDTQYF

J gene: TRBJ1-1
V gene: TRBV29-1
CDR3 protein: CSVEKGGTGIWWRAFF

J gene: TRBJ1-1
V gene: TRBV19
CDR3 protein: CASSMERDAEAFF

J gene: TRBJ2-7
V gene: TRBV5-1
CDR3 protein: CASSLTPIYEQYF

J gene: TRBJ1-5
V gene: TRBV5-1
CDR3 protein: CASRPDLSNQPQHF

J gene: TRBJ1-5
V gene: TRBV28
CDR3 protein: CASTPPWGADQPQHF

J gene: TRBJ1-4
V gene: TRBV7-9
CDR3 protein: CASSLLTDTNEKLFF